A selection of T cell receptor beta chains follows, all from one sample in a study of shared clonotypes between healthy human individuals. Assay used: immunoSEQ multiplex PCR; TCRdb lists only in-frame clones, some missing. The sample records over a million clones, about 80% being singletons. Sample: memory CD4+ T cells from PBMCs. Source of these receptors: a man younger than 30 in good health. Some clones in this sample may be carry-over from other donors' samples. The CDR3 runs from the conserved cysteine through the conserved F or W. The D gene is left open where the match is weak. Where a row states a size, it is once, few, many or the class of an expanded clone; other rows omit it.

cdr3_length	v_call	j_call	clone_size	d_call	cdr3_aa	cdr3_nt
16	TRBV19	TRBJ2-1	.	.	CASSIEGRKPYNEQFF	TGTGCCAGTAGTATAGAAGGCAGGAAACCCTACAATGAGCAGTTCTTC
13	TRBV18	TRBJ2-7	.	.	CASSVADSYEQYF	TGTGCCAGCTCAGTGGCCGACTCCTACGAGCAGTACTTC
13	TRBV6-4	TRBJ2-3	once	.	CASSDQATDTQYF	TGTGCCAGCAGTGACCAGGCCACAGATACGCAGTATTTT
13	TRBV28	TRBJ1-1	.	TRBD1	CASRTGGGTEAFF	TGTGCCAGCCGCACAGGGGGGGGCACTGAAGCTTTCTTT
17	TRBV5-1	TRBJ1-3	.	TRBD1	CASSVTGSGDSGNTIYF	TGCGCCAGCAGCGTGACAGGGAGCGGGGACTCTGGAAACACCATATATTTT
15	TRBV28	TRBJ2-5	.	TRBD1	CASSFHRQGAETQYF	TGTGCCAGCAGTTTCCATAGACAGGGGGCTGAGACCCAGTACTTC
15	TRBV2	TRBJ1-1	.	TRBD1	CASRRDREGDTEAFF	TGTGCCAGCAGGCGGGACAGGGAGGGGGACACTGAAGCTTTCTTT
15	TRBV19	TRBJ2-7	many	TRBD2	CASKSSSGRSWEQYF	TGTGCCAGTAAGAGTTCTAGCGGGAGGAGTTGGGAGCAGTACTTC
15	TRBV7-6	TRBJ1-4	once	.	CASSLIGGANEKLFF	TGTGCCAGCAGCTTAATAGGGGGGGCTAATGAAAAACTGTTTTTT
14	TRBV9	TRBJ2-3	.	.	CASSAGASSDTQYF	TGTGCCAGCAGCGCCGGAGCCTCTTCAGATACGCAGTATTTT
17	TRBV18	TRBJ2-3	.	TRBD2	CASSPFRTSESLDTQYF	TGTGCCAGCTCACCATTTCGGACTAGCGAGTCATTGGATACGCAGTATTTT
16	TRBV11-1	TRBJ2-2	.	TRBD1	CASSLVDRGGTGELFF	TGTGCCAGCAGCTTAGTCGACAGGGGGGGCACCGGGGAGCTGTTTTTT
13	TRBV28	TRBJ1-2	.	.	CASSLKWQRLSTF	TGTGCCAGCAGTTTAAAGTGGCAGCGTCTAAGCACCTTC
11	TRBV19	TRBJ1-2	.	.	CASTTNYGYTF	TGTGCCAGTACTACAAACTATGGCTACACCTTC
14	TRBV18	TRBJ1-1	.	.	CASSPRGVDTEAFF	TGTGCCAGCTCACCACGGGGAGTAGACACTGAAGCTTTCTTT
16	TRBV9	TRBJ2-5	.	TRBD2	CASSVGLAGSQETQYF	TGTGCCAGCAGCGTAGGACTAGCGGGGAGCCAAGAGACCCAGTACTTC
13	TRBV2	TRBJ1-2	once	TRBD1	CASRGQGAYGYTF	TGTGCCAGCAGGGGACAGGGGGCTTATGGCTACACCTTC
15	TRBV29-1	TRBJ2-2	.	TRBD2	CSVRRIAGGTGELFF	TGCAGCGTTCGAAGGATAGCGGGAGGGACCGGGGAGCTGTTTTTT
13	TRBV7-2	TRBJ2-7	.	.	CASSLSDSYEQYF	TGTGCCAGCAGCTTATCGGACTCCTACGAGCAGTACTTC
15	TRBV7-9	TRBJ2-1	.	TRBD2	CASSSPVLADHEQFF	TGTGCCAGCAGCTCCCCGGTACTAGCGGACCATGAGCAGTTCTTC
15	TRBV27	TRBJ2-7	.	.	CASNLQTGRGYEQYF	TGTGCCAGCAACCTCCAGACAGGTCGGGGATACGAGCAGTACTTC
12	TRBV5-8	TRBJ2-5	.	.	CASSLNFATQYF	TGTGCCAGCAGCTTAAACTTCGCGACCCAGTACTTC